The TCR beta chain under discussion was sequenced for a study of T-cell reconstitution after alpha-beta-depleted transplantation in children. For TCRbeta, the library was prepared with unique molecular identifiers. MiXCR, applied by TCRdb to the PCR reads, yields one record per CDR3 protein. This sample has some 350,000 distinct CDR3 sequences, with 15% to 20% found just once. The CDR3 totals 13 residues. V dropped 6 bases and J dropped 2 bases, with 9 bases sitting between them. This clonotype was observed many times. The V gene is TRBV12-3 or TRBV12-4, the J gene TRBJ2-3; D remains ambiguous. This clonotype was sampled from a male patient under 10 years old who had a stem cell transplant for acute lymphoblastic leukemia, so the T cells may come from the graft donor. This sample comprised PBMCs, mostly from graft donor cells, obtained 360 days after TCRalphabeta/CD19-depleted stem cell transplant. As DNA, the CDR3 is TGTGCCAGCAGGCGGATTGACACAGATACGCAGTATTTT. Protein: CASRRIDTDTQYF.